This record covers a single T cell receptor beta chain. CD8+CD57+ cell expansion, shown by flow cytometry, had occurred in the patients selected for sequencing. The sample belongs to a study of CD8+CD57+ T cells in acquired aplastic anemia. Looked up from germline, CDR1 is WSHSY and CDR2 is SAAADI. The CDR3 has 13 amino acids. V shed 6 bases and J shed 0 bases, with 6 bases lying between them. The template used for profiling TCR beta VDJ and CDR3 was genomic DNA. TCRdb processed the reads anew with MiXCR; each CDR3 protein has one entry. There are roughly 80,000 distinct CDR3 sequences in the sample; about three quarters occur only once, and more than 80% lies in the top ten.

The specimen was sorted CD4+, CD8+, or CD8+CD57+ T cells (not recorded which) from PBMCs. The clonotype comes from a human donor with aplastic anemia. This chain joins TRBV10-2 and TRBJ1-5; a weak D match, TRBD1 (5 bases). The CDR3 sequence: CASRGLSNQPQHF. The DNA of the CDR3 is TGCGCCAGCAGGGGACTTAGCAATCAGCCCCAGCATTTT.